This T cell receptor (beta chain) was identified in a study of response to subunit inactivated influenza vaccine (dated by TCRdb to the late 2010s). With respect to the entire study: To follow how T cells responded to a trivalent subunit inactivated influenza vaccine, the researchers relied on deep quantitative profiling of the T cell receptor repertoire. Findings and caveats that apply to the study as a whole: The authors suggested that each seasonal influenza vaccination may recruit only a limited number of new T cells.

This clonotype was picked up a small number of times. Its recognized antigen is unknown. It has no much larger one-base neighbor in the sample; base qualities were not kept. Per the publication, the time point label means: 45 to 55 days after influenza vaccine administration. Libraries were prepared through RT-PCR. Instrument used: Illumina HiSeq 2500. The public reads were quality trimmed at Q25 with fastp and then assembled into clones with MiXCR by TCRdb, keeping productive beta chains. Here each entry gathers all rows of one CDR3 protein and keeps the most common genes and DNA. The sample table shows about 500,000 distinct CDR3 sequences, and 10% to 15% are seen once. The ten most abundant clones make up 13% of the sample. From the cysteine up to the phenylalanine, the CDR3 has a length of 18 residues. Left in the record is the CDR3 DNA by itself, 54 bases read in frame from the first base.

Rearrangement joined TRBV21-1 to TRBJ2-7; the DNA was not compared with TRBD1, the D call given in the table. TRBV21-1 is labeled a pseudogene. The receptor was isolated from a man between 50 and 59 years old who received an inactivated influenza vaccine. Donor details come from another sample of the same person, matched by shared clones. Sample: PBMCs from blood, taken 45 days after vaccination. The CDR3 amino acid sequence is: CASSKKIQGHGILHEQYF. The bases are TGTGCCAGCAGCAAAAAAATCCAGGGGCACGGCATCCTCCACGAGCAGTACTTC.